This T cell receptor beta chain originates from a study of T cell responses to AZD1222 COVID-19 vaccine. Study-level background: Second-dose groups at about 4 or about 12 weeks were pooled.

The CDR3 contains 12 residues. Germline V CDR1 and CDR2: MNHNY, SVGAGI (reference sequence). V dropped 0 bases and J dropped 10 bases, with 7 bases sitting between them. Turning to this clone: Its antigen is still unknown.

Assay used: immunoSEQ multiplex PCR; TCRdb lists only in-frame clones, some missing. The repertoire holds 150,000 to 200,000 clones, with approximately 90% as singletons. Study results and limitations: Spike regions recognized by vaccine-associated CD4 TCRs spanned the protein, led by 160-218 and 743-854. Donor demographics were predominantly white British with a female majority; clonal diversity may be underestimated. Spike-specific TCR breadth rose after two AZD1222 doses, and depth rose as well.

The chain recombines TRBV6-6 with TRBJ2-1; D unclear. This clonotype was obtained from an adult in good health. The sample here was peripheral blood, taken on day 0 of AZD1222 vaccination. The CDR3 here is CASSYSFSEQFF. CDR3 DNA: TGTGCCAGCAGTTACTCGTTTTCCGAGCAGTTCTTC.